The next 10 T cell receptor beta chains were all read from a single sample in a study of CD8 T cells in ankylosing spondylitis. Study findings and constraints: Ankylosing spondylitis blood appeared to be characterized by a TCR beta motif of 7 to 9 highly homologous variants.

No antigen has been identified for these receptors. TCRdb redid the calling of the 5' RACE reads with MiXCR, one entry per CDR3 protein. The table includes a few hundred thousand distinct CDR3 sequences, around 6.6% detected once. The sequenced material came from blood, either unsorted or a sorted T cell fraction (not recorded which). Every receptor here comes from a male donor with ankylosing spondylitis.

This clonotype came up many times. This rearrangement joins TRBV4-3 to TRBJ1-3; 8 bases line up with TRBD1. The CDR3 has 16 amino acids. Losses at the gene ends were 1 base for V and 3 bases for J; bases not matched to a gene: 5. Germline lookup yields CDR1 LGHNA and CDR2 YSLEER. CDR3 DNA sequence: TGCGCCAGCAGCCAAGGGACAGGGAAGAATGGAAACACCATATATTTT. This translates into CASSQGTGKNGNTIYF.

This clonotype was counted a few times. V and J are TRBV9 and TRBJ2-1, with D uncertain. V lost 0 bases and J 2 bases, leaving 6 bases between the germline ends. Germline V CDR1 and CDR2: SGDLS, YYNGEE. The CDR3 contains 14 residues. DNA of the CDR3: TGTGCCAGCAGCGTAGGCGGAACCTACAATGAGCAGTTCTTC. This gives the protein CASSVGGTYNEQFF.

This clonotype was picked up many times. CDR3 DNA sequence: TGCAGCGTTGTGGGGCGAGGGATACAAGAGACCCAGTACTTC. It translates to CSVVGRGIQETQYF. The chain is built from TRBV29-1 and TRBJ2-5; TRBD1 or TRBD2 may be the D gene (5 bases each). Trimming pared 4 bases from V and 2 bases from J, leaving 14 bases between. CDR1 and CDR2 from the germline V gene are SQVTM and ANQGSEA. CDR3 size: 14 residues.

This clonotype has at least ten counts. This sequence joins TRBV15 and TRBJ1-1; possible D gene TRBD1, 5 bases. This CDR3 spans 13 amino acids. V shed 6 bases and J shed 1 base, with 9 bases lying between them. Germline V lookup: CDR1 LNHNV, CDR2 YYDKDF (reference sequence). CDR3 DNA sequence: TGTGCCACCAGGCCGACAGCGAACACTGAAGCTTTCTTT. Amino acid sequence: CATRPTANTEAFF.

This clonotype has ten or more counts. This chain joins TRBV29-1 and TRBJ2-7, with 7 bases aligning to TRBD1. The CDR3 covers 11 residues. CDR1 and CDR2 from the germline V gene are SQVTM and ANQGSEA. The ends lost 6 bases at V and 3 bases at J; junction bases unmatched: 2. Here the CDR3 DNA reads TGCAGCGTGTCAGGGGGCTACGAGCAGTACTTC. It translates to CSVSGGYEQYF.

This clonotype has ten or more counts. The rearrangement joins TRBV5-1 to TRBJ2-6; TRBD1 matches 10 bases. Losses at the gene ends were 3 bases for V and 2 bases for J; bases not matched to a gene: 5. This CDR3 has 17 amino acids. CDR1 SGHRS and CDR2 YFSETQ come from the germline V gene. The CDR3 is CASSWDRGWAGANVLTF. In DNA form, the CDR3 reads TGCGCCAGCAGCTGGGACAGGGGATGGGCTGGGGCCAACGTCCTGACTTTC.

This clonotype has a handful of counts. The chain carries TRBV19 and TRBJ1-2; TRBD1 aligns across 7 bases. The CDR3 consists of 16 residues. J was trimmed by 4 bases and V by 4 bases; bases with no gene match: 12. Germline V lookup: CDR1 LNHDA, CDR2 SQIVND (reference sequence). In DNA, the CDR3 is TGTGCCAGTAGTAACCGGGACAGCAGCTTTGTCTATGGCTACACCTTC. Encoded protein: CASSNRDSSFVYGYTF.

This clonotype was seen repeatedly, ten times or more. The J gene is TRBJ2-3, the V gene TRBV9; 8 bases line up with TRBD2. This CDR3 is built from 15 residues. The V gene's germline CDR1 is SGDLS and CDR2 YYNGEE. Trimming cost V 3 bases and J 3 bases; bases outside gene matches: 6. CDR3 DNA: TGTGCCAGCAGCGCGAGCGGGGGCGGGACAGATACGCAGTATTTT. Its translation: CASSASGGGTDTQYF.

This clonotype has a count of ten or more. This CDR3 reads CASSQDDGGGPEAKNIQYF. CDR3 coding DNA: TGTGCCAGCAGCCAAGATGATGGCGGGGGGCCGGAAGCCAAAAACATTCAGTACTTC. The J gene is TRBJ2-4, the V gene TRBV3-1, with 8 nucleotides matching TRBD2. This CDR3 has 19 amino acids. J lost 0 bases, V lost 0 bases, and 10 bases had no gene match. The germline CDR1 and CDR2 sequences are LGHDT and YNNKEL (reference sequence).

The sample holds many counts of this clonotype. The V and J genes are TRBV12-3 or TRBV12-4 and TRBJ2-7; D ambiguous. CDR3 size: 13 residues. Trimming took 3 bases from V and 6 from J, leaving 12 bases between them. The CDR3 loop reads CASSFALVSEQYF. The CDR3 coding sequence is TGTGCCAGCAGTTTCGCCCTCGTCTCCGAGCAGTACTTC.